This T cell receptor (beta chain) was sequenced for a study of T-cell memory formation after mild COVID-19. Study observations and caveats: The pre-infection memory compartment contained some responding clones, suggesting cross-reactive memory joined. The study found balanced CD4/CD8 in clones contracting day 15 to 85 and a CD4+ lean in later expanders. What remained unconfirmed was the SARS-CoV-2 specificity of second-wave clones peaking on day 37.

As concerns this clonotype: Its matching antigen is unknown.

With 0 bases removed from V and 0 bases from J, the gap between germline ends came to 8 bases. Per the germline V gene, CDR1 is SQVTM and CDR2 is ANQGSEA. This CDR3 is 14 amino acids long. TCRdb fed the 5' RACE reads into MiXCR, producing one record per CDR3 protein. The data contain about 430,000 distinct CDR3 sequences, 18% of them seen just once; the ten biggest clones take up approximately 21%. Source material: PBMCs or a T cell subset sorted from them (not recorded which). V gene TRBV29-1 combines with J gene TRBJ1-2, with no clear D. The receptor comes from a man aged 18 to 30 who had mild COVID-19 (a few samples of this study predate the infection). Cell type and time point are not known. This chain's CDR3 is CSVEDGGSNYGYTF. CDR3 in DNA: TGCAGCGTTGAAGATGGAGGGTCTAACTATGGCTACACCTTC.